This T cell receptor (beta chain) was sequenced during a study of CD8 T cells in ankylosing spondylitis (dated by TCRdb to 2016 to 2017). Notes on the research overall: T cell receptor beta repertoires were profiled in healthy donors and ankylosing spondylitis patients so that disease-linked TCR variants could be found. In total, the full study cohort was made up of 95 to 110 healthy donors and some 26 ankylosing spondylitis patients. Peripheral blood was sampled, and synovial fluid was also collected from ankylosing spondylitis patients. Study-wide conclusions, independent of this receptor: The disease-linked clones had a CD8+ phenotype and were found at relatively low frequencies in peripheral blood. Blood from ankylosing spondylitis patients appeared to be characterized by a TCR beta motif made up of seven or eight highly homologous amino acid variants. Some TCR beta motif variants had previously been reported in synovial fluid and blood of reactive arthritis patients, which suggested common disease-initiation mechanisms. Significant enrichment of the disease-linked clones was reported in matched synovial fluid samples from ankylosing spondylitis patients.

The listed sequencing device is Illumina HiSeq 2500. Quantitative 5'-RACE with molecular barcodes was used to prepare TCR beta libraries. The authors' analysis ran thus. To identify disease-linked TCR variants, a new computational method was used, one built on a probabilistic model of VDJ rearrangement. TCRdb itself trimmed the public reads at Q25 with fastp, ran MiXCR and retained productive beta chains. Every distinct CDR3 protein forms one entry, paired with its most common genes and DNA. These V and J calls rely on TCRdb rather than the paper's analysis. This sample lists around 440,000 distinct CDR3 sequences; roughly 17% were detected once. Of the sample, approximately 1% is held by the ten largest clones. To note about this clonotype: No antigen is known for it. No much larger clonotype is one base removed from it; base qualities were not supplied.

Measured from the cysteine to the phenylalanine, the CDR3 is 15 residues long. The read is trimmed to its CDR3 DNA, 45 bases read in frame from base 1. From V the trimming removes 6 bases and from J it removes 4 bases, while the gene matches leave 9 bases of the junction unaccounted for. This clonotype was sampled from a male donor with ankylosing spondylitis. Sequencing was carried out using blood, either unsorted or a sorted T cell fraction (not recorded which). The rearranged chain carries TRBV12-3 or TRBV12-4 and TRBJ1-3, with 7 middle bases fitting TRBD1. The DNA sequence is TGTGCCAGCAGCCGACCTCCGGGACAGGGAAACACCATATATTTT. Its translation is CASSRPPGQGNTIYF.